Sequencing of this T cell receptor (beta chain) was carried out in a study of T cells in Graves' hyperthyroidism and ophthalmopathy. Study at large: Before treatment of any kind, peripheral blood was taken at initial diagnosis. Findings of the study overall: A 13 V-J model separated ophthalmopathy from stable hyperthyroidism.

This clonotype has more than one count but fewer than ten. Its specificity is unknown. Amplified regions were TCR beta CDR3 sequences from RNA transcripts. With the HTBI primer set, the TCR CDR3 went through a first round of RT-PCR. Via MiXCR, TCRdb re-called the multiplex PCR reads, giving one row per CDR3 protein. The sample records hundreds of thousands of distinct CDR3 sequences, around 14% being singletons. V gave up 6 bases and J gave up 4 bases, with 21 bases separating them. CDR3 length: 16 residues. The chain joins TRBV12-3 or TRBV12-4 to TRBJ2-5, with D perhaps being TRBD1 or TRBD2 (5 bases each). The sample consisted of blood. This receptor was obtained from a woman aged 18-29 years with Graves' hyperthyroidism. CDR3 region: CASSRNPGLAGETQYF. In DNA form, the CDR3 reads TGTGCCAGCAGCCGTAATCCGGGGCTAGCTGGAGAGACCCAGTACTTC.